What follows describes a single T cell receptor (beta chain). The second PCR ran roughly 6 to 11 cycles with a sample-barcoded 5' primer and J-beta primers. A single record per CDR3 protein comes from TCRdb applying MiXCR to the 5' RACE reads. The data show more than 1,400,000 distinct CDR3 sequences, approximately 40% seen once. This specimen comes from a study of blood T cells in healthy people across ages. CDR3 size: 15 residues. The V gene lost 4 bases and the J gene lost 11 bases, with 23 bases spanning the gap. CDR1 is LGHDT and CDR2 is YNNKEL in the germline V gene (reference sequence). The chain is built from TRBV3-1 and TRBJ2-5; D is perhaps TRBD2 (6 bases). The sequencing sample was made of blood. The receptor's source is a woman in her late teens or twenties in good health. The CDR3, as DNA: TGTGCCAGCAGCCCGACACGGGACTCCTTATGGGAGCAGTACTTC. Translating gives CASSPTRDSLWEQYF.